The source of this T cell receptor beta chain is a study of blood T cells in healthy people across ages. Study outcomes and limitations: Roughly linear declines in TCR beta diversity per million T cells occurred with age.

A J-beta primer mix and a sample-barcoded 5' primer were used in a second PCR of about 7 to 12 cycles. TCRdb re-analysed the 5' RACE reads in MiXCR, keeping a single row per CDR3 protein. Among about 1.6 million distinct CDR3 sequences, about 31% were seen once, and the ten largest hold around 11%. A note on this clonotype: The antigen remains undetermined.

The receptor was derived from a woman in her 30s in good health. Material for sequencing was blood.

The CDR3 region has the DNA TGCGCCAGCAGCGGAATACTAGAATACAATGAGCAGTTCTTC. Encoded protein: CASSGILEYNEQFF. The chain has TRBV4-1 and TRBJ2-1, with D possibly matching TRBD2 (5 bases). Per the germline V gene, CDR1 is MGHRA and CDR2 is YSYEKL. With 5 bases removed from V and 4 bases from J, the gap between germline ends came to 12 bases. This CDR3 has 14 residues.